A single sample gave rise to the 2 T cell receptor beta chains below, sequenced in a study of blood T cell repertoires in COVID-19. Sequencing was performed with immunoSEQ multiplex PCR; in TCRdb, only in-frame clones are kept and a portion is missing. The data contain 150,000 to 200,000 clones, around four fifths of them singletons. The sample was PBMCs or T cells enriched from blood (not recorded which). The receptors were gathered from a woman in her 50s in a cohort exposed to, infected with or recovered from COVID-19 (not recorded which).

The rearrangement joins TRBV7-3 to TRBJ2-3, with TRBD2 identical over 13 bases. The CDR3 totals 15 residues. V lost 5 bases to trimming and J lost 4 bases; unmatched junction nucleotides: 3. Germline CDR1 reads SGHTA; CDR2 reads FQGTGA. As DNA, the CDR3 is TGTGCCAGCAGCCGGGGACTAGCGGGGCCAGATACGCAGTATTTT. This translates into CASSRGLAGPDTQYF.

The genes are TRBV27 and TRBJ2-1; D is perhaps TRBD2 (5 bases). Germline V gene data show CDR1 as MNHEY and CDR2 as SMNVEV (reference sequence). The CDR3 is 13 amino acids. V was trimmed by 6 bases and J by 3 bases, leaving 9 bases between them. The DNA for the CDR3 is TGTGCCAGCAGGTTGGACTTCTACAATGAGCAGTTCTTC. Its protein is CASRLDFYNEQFF.